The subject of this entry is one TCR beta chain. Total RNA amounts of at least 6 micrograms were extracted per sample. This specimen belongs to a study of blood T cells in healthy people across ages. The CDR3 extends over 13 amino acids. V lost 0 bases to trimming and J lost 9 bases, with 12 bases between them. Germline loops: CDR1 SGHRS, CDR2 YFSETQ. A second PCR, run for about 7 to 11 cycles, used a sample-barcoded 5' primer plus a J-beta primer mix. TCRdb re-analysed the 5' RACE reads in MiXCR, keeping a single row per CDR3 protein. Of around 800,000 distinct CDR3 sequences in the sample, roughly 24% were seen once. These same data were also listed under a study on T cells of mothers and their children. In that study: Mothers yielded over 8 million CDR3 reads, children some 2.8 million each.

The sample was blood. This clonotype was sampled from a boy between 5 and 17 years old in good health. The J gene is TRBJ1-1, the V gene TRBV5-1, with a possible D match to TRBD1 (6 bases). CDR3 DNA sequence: TGCGCCAGCAGCTTGGAGGCAGGGGAGAAAGCTTTCTTT. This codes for CASSLEAGEKAFF.